Presented here are 8 T cell receptor beta chains from one specimen sequenced in a study of T cells in Graves' hyperthyroidism and ophthalmopathy. There were TCR beta CDR3 regions amplified from RNA transcripts. Researchers ran a first-round RT-PCR on the TCR CDR3 using the HTBI primer set. TCRdb reprocessed the multiplex PCR reads via MiXCR and lists one record per CDR3 protein. The table has approximately 560,000 distinct CDR3 sequences, around a sixth seen once; the top ten hold 6.5% to 8%. The sequenced sample was blood. The receptors shown here come from a woman younger than 45 with Graves' hyperthyroidism.

The J gene is TRBJ2-1, the V gene TRBV7-8, with a tentative D call TRBD1 (6 bases). Germline CDR1 reads SGHVS; CDR2 reads FQNEAQ. Trimming pared 5 bases from V and 0 bases from J, leaving 14 bases between. This CDR3 is 16 amino acids long. The CDR3 sequence: CASSPGQGSSYNEQFF. The CDR3 region has the DNA TGTGCCAGCAGCCCAGGTCAGGGGAGCTCCTACAATGAGCAGTTCTTC.

The table lists this clonotype with many counts. The chain has TRBV7-9 and TRBJ2-3; 10 bases agree with TRBD2. Germline V gives CDR1 SEHNR, CDR2 FQNEAQ (reference sequence). With V trimmed by 0 bases and J by 2 bases, 8 bases remained unmatched. The CDR3 covers 18 residues. The CDR3 protein is CASSLARLAGAITDTQYF. The DNA of the CDR3 is TGTGCCAGCAGCTTAGCGAGGCTAGCGGGGGCGATCACAGATACGCAGTATTTT.

This clonotype was seen more than once but under ten times. This chain joins TRBV27 and TRBJ2-3; the D is unclear. Trimming removed 5 bases from V and 7 bases from J, with 10 bases in between. CDR1 and CDR2 from the germline V gene are MNHEY and SMNVEV (reference sequence). The CDR3 contains 12 residues. For the CDR3, the DNA is TGTGCCAGCAGTGGGTTCCTTAATACGCAGTATTTT. It codes for CASSGFLNTQYF.

V and J are TRBV9 and TRBJ2-2; a weak D match, TRBD1 (6 bases). The CDR3 extends over 16 amino acids. The V end was cut by 0 bases, the J end by 4 bases, with 13 bases between. Per germline, CDR1 SGDLS and CDR2 YYNGEE. The CDR3 region is CASSVAGAGRTGELFF. The CDR3, as DNA: TGTGCCAGCAGCGTAGCAGGGGCAGGCCGCACCGGGGAGCTGTTTTTT.

This clonotype was observed a handful of times. This rearrangement joins TRBV3-1 to TRBJ1-5; TRBD1 matches at 7 bases. There are 19 residues in the CDR3. Germline CDR1 and CDR2: LGHDT and YNNKEL (reference sequence). V shed 2 bases and J 0 bases; nucleotides not matched to a gene: 13. In DNA, the CDR3 is TGTGCCAGCAGCCAAACCCCCCACGGGACAGACTATAGCAATCAGCCCCAGCATTTT. Amino acids: CASSQTPHGTDYSNQPQHF.

This clonotype was recorded at least ten times. The gene calls are TRBV2 and TRBJ2-3; 10 nucleotides align to TRBD2. The CDR3 is made up of 16 amino acids. The germline V gene encodes CDR1 SNHLY and CDR2 FYNNEI. V trimming: 5 bases; J trimming: 1 base; junction bases outside the gene matches: 6. As DNA, the CDR3 is TGTGCCAGCAGTCACCCTAGCGGGAGAGGCACAGATACGCAGTATTTT. This codes for CASSHPSGRGTDTQYF. Supplemented by reference TRBV2 and TRBJ2-3, the full variable domain reads EPEVTQTPSHQVTQMGQEVILRCVPISNHLYFYWYRQILGQKVEFLVSFYNNEISEKSEIFDDQFSVERPDGSNFTLKIRSTKLEDSAMYFCASSHPSGRGTDTQYFGPGTRLTVL.

The table lists this clonotype with many counts. The rearrangement uses TRBV27 and TRBJ2-1, with 9 bases fitting TRBD2. Germline trimming cut 5 bases from V and 8 bases from J; bases unmatched to any gene: 7. The CDR3 totals 14 residues. Germline values: CDR1 MNHEY, CDR2 SMNVEV (reference sequence). The CDR3 nucleotides are TGTGCCAGCAGTCTAGCGGGGACACTCCATGAGCAGTTCTTC. Translation: CASSLAGTLHEQFF.

V usage is TRBV4-3 and J usage is TRBJ2-4, with D perhaps TRBD1 (6 bases). The CDR3 has 14 amino acids. Trimming shortened V by 0 bases and J by 12 bases, and 15 bases separated the two germline ends. The germline gives CDR1 LGHNA, CDR2 YSLEER. CDR3 nucleotide sequence: TGCGCCAGCAGCCAAGAATCAGGGGCGCGAGCTCAGTACTTC. Translation: CASSQESGARAQYF.